A selection of T cell receptor beta chains follows, all from one sample in a study of patients and donors after allogeneic stem cell transplantation. Each CDR3 protein is one row after TCRdb ran MiXCR on the RT-PCR reads. The data show roughly 960,000 distinct CDR3 sequences, about 20% seen once. Sequencing input: blood, either unsorted or a sorted T cell fraction (not recorded which). These receptors were collected from a human donor who was either an allogeneic HSCT recipient or a stem cell or donor lymphocyte infusion donor (not recorded which). It is not recorded whose cells these are; they may come from a transplant donor. Each CDR3 is given with its conserved first and last residue. The D gene is left open where the match is weak. Clone size is not always given. Where it is, it says once, few, many or a class for expanded clones.

TRBV7-2	-	-	TRBJ1-5	CASSLVYDSNQPQHF	TGTGCCAGCAGCTTAGTATACGATAGCAATCAGCCCCAGCATTTT
TRBV12-3/TRBV12-4	-	-	TRBJ2-4	CASRPHGQNIQYF	TGTGCCAGCAGGCCCCACGGGCAAAACATTCAGTACTTC
TRBV20-1	-	TRBD2	TRBJ2-7	CSARDLTSGYEQYF	TGCAGTGCTAGAGATTTAACTAGCGGCTACGAGCAGTACTTC
TRBV10-3	few	-	TRBJ2-7	CAISEQLQSYEQYF	TGTGCCATCAGTGAACAGTTACAATCCTACGAGCAGTACTTC
TRBV5-5	-	-	TRBJ1-1	CASSLLGQSREAFF	TGTGCCAGCAGCTTGCTGGGGCAGTCAAGGGAAGCTTTCTTT
TRBV6-1	-	-	TRBJ1-2	CASKVGQSYGYTF	TGTGCCAGTAAAGTCGGGCAGTCCTATGGCTACACCTTC
TRBV7-3	few	-	TRBJ1-2	CASSPSEGANYGYTF	TGTGCCAGCAGCCCGTCCGAGGGGGCTAACTATGGCTACACCTTC
TRBV12-5	few	-	TRBJ2-1	CASGLGDWKQFF	TGTGCTAGTGGTTTGGGCGACTGGAAGCAGTTCTTC
TRBV11-2	few	-	TRBJ1-1	CASSSTGQRNTEAFF	TGTGCCAGCAGCTCAACCGGACAGAGGAACACTGAAGCTTTCTTT
TRBV5-4	-	-	TRBJ2-7	CASSLQSGRSYEQYF	TGTGCCAGCAGCTTACAGTCGGGCCGCTCCTACGAGCAGTACTTC
TRBV12-3/TRBV12-4	few	-	TRBJ1-2	CASSRTGTSYGYTF	TGTGCCAGCAGCAGAACAGGGACAAGCTATGGCTACACCTTC
TRBV3-1	few	-	TRBJ2-7	CASSQDRWGASAYEQYF	TGTGCCAGCAGCCAAGATCGGTGGGGGGCTTCAGCCTACGAGCAGTACTTC
TRBV18	once	-	TRBJ1-1	CASSPRPRGTEAFF	TGTGCCAGCTCACCACGCCCACGGGGGACTGAAGCTTTCTTT
TRBV4-1	few	-	TRBJ2-3	CASSKDGRITDTQYF	TGCGCCAGCAGTAAGGACGGCAGGATCACAGATACGCAGTATTTT